The rows below give T cell receptor beta chains drawn from one sample of a study of T cell responses to AZD1222 COVID-19 vaccine. Sequenced by immunoSEQ multiplex PCR; TCRdb stores in-frame clones only, minus some. Of 110,000 or so clones listed, around 89% are singletons. Source: peripheral blood, taken 28 days after the second AZD1222 dose. The receptor source for this set is an adult who received the AZD1222 COVID-19 vaccine. Both conserved end residues are part of each CDR3. Fields, in order: V gene, D gene, J gene, CDR3 protein, CDR3 DNA. A D gene is named only where the DNA matches it firmly.

V: TRBV6-6; D: -; J: TRBJ2-7; CDR3: CASSYLAGNYEQYF; DNA: TGTGCCAGCAGTTATCTCGCAGGGAACTACGAGCAGTACTTC
V: TRBV7-2; D: TRBD1; J: TRBJ1-5; CDR3: CASSLGGQYHQPQHF; DNA: TGTGCCAGCAGCTTAGGGGGACAGTACCATCAGCCCCAGCATTTT
V: TRBV6-6; D: TRBD2; J: TRBJ2-3; CDR3: CASSYSNPSGEDTQYF; DNA: TGTGCCAGCAGTTACTCGAATCCTAGCGGGGAAGATACGCAGTATTTT
V: TRBV7-3; D: TRBD2; J: TRBJ2-1; CDR3: CASSPSGNSYNEQFF; DNA: TGTGCCAGCAGCCCAAGCGGGAACTCCTACAATGAGCAGTTCTTC
V: TRBV19; D: TRBD1; J: TRBJ2-5; CDR3: CASSIGQGASWETQYF; DNA: TGTGCCAGTAGTATAGGGCAGGGGGCGTCTTGGGAGACCCAGTACTTC
V: TRBV24-1; D: -; J: TRBJ1-3; CDR3: CATSDLFGVNGNTIYF; DNA: TGTGCCACCAGTGATTTGTTTGGGGTTAATGGAAACACCATATATTTT
V: TRBV21-1; D: -; J: TRBJ1-2; CDR3: CASSLFRTGGENYGYTF; DNA: TGTGCCAGCAGCCTATTCCGAACAGGGGGGGAGAACTATGGCTACACCTTC
V: TRBV7-9; D: TRBD2; J: TRBJ2-1; CDR3: CASSLGLAGGLFVDEQFF; DNA: TGTGCCAGCAGCTTAGGGCTAGCGGGGGGGCTTTTTGTCGATGAGCAGTTCTTC
V: TRBV7-2; D: -; J: TRBJ2-3; CDR3: CASSSDYTRTDTQYF; DNA: TGTGCCAGCAGCTCCGACTATACCCGCACAGATACGCAGTATTTT
V: TRBV14; D: TRBD2; J: TRBJ2-7; CDR3: CASSPAGLAWEQYF; DNA: TGTGCCAGCAGCCCCGCGGGACTAGCCTGGGAGCAGTACTTC
V: TRBV4-1; D: TRBD2; J: TRBJ2-7; CDR3: CASSQEGRGGRYEQYF; DNA: TGCGCCAGCAGCCAAGAGGGCCGGGGGGGCCGTTACGAGCAGTACTTC